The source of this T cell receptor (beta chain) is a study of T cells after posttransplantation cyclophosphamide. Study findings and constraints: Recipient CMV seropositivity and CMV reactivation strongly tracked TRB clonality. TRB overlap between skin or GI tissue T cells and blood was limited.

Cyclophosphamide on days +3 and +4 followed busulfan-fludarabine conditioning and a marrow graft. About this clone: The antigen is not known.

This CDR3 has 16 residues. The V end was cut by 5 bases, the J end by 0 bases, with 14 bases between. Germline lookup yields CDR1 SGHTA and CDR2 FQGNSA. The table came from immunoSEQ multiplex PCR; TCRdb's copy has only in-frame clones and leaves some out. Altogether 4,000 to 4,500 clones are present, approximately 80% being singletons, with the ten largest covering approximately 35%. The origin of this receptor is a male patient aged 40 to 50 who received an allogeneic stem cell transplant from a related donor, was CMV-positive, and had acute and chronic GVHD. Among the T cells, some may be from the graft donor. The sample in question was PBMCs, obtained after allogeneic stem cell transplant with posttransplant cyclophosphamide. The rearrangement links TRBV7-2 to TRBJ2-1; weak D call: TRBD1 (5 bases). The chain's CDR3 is CASSPGAVSSYNEQFF. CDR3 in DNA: TGTGCCAGCAGCCCTGGGGCGGTCAGCTCCTACAATGAGCAGTTCTTC.